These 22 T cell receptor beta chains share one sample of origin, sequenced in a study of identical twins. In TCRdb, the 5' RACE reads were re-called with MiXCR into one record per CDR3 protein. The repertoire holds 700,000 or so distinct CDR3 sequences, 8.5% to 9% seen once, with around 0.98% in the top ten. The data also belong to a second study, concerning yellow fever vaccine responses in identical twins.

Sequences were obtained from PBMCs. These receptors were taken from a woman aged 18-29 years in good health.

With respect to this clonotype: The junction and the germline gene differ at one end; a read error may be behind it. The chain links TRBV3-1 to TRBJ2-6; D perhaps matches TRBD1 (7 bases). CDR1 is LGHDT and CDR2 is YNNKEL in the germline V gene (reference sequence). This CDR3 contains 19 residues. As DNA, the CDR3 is TGTGCCACCAGCCGACGCCAGGCGGGACAGAGCTCTGGGGCCAACGTCCTGACTTTC. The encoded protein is CATSRRQAGQSSGANVLTF.

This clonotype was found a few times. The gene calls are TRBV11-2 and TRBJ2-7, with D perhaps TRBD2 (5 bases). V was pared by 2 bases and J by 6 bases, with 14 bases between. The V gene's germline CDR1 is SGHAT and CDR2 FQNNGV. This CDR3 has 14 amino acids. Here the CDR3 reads CASSLSLRGREQYF. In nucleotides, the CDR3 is TGTGCCAGCAGCTTAAGTTTGCGAGGGCGCGAGCAGTACTTC.

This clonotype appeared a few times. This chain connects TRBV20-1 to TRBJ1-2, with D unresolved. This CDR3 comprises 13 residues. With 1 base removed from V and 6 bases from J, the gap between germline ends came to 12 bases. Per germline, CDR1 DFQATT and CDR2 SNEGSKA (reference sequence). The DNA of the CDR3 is TGCAGTGCTAGAGTAGGTCAGCCCCATGGCTACACCTTC. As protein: CSARVGQPHGYTF.

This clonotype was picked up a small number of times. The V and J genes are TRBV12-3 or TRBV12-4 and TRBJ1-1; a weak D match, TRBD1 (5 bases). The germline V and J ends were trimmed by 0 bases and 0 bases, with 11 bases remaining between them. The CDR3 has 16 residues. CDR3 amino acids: CASSLAQGGVNTEAFF. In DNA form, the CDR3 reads TGTGCCAGCAGTTTAGCGCAGGGAGGCGTGAACACTGAAGCTTTCTTT.

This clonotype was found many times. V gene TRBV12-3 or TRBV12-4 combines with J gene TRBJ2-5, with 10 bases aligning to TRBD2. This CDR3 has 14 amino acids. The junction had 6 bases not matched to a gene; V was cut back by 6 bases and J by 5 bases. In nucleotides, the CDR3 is TGTGCCAGCAGCCGCTCTAGCGGGAGTGAGACCCAGTACTTC. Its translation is CASSRSSGSETQYF.

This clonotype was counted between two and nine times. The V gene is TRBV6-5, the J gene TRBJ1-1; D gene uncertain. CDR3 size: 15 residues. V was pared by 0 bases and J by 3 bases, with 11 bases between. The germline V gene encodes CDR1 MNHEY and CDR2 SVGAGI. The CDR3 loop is CASSYSPIGYTEAFF. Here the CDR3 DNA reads TGTGCCAGCAGTTACTCGCCCATAGGATACACTGAAGCTTTCTTT.

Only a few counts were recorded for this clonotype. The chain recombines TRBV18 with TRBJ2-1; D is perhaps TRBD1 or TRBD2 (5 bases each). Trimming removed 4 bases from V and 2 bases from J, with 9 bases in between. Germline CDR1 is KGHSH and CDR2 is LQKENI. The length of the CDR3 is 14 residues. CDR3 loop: CASSRGRTYNEQFF. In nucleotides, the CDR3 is TGTGCCAGCTCACGGGGACGTACCTACAATGAGCAGTTCTTC.

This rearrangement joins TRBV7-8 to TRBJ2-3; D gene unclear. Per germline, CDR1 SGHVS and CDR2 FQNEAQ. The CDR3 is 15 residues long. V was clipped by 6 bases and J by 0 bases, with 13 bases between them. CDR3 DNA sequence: TGTGCCAGCAGTTTGTACTTGGGGAGCACAGATACGCAGTATTTT. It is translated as CASSLYLGSTDTQYF.

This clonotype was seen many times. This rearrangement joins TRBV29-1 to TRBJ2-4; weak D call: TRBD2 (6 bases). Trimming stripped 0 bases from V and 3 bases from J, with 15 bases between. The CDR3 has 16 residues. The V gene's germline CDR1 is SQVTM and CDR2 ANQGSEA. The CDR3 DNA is TGCAGCGTTGAAGATGGGGCGGGGTATGGCAAAAACATTCAGTACTTC. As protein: CSVEDGAGYGKNIQYF.

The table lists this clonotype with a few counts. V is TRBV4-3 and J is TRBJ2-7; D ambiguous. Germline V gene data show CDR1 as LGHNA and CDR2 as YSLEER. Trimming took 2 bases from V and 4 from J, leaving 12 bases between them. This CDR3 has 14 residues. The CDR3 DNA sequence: TGCGCCAGCAGCCAAATCGGCAGTTCGTACGAGCAGTACTTC. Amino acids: CASSQIGSSYEQYF.

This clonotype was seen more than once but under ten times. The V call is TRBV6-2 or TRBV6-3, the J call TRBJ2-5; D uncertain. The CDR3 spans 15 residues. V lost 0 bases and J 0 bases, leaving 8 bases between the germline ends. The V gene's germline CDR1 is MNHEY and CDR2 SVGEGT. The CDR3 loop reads CASSYSFSNQETQYF. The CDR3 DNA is TGTGCCAGCAGTTACTCGTTTTCCAACCAAGAGACCCAGTACTTC.

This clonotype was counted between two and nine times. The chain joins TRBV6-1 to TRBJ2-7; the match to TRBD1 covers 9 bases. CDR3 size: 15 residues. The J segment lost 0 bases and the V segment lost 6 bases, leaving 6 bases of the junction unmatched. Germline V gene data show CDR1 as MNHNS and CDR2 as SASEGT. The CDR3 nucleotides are TGTGCCAGCAGAAGGGACAGGGAAAGCTCCTACGAGCAGTACTTC. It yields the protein CASRRDRESSYEQYF.

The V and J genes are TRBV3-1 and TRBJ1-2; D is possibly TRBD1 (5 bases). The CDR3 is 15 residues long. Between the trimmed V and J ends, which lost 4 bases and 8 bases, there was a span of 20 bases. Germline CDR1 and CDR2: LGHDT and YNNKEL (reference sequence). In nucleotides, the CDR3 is TGTGCCAGCAGCCCCCGCCCAGGGTACGTGGAAGGCTACACCTTC. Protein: CASSPRPGYVEGYTF.

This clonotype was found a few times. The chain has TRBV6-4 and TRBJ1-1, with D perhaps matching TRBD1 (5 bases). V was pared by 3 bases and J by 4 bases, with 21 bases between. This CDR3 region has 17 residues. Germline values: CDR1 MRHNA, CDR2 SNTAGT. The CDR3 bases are TGTGCCAGCAGTGAAGGCGCAGGGATCACGGTTGGCACTGAAGCTTTCTTT. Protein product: CASSEGAGITVGTEAFF.

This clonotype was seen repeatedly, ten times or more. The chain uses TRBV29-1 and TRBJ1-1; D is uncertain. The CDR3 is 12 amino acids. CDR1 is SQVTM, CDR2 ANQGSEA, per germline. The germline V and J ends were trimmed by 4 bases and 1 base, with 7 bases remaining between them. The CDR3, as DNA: TGCAGCGTTGGGAAGCCGAACACTGAAGCTTTCTTT. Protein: CSVGKPNTEAFF.

The CDR3 spells CSAIERTVPYGYTF. The CDR3 DNA follows: TGCAGTGCCATCGAGCGGACGGTACCCTATGGCTACACCTTC. This chain uses TRBV20-1 with TRBJ1-2; D gene ambiguous. V was cut by 6 bases and J by 4 bases, with 18 bases left in between. Germline-derived CDR1 and CDR2 are DFQATT and SNEGSKA (reference sequence). This CDR3 comprises 14 residues.

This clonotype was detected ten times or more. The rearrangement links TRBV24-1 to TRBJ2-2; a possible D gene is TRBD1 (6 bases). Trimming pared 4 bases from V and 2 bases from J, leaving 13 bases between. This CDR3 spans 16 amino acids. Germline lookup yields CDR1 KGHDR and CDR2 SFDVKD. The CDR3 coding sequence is TGTGCCACCAGTGACCAAGGGACATCAAACACCGGGGAGCTGTTTTTT. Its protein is CATSDQGTSNTGELFF.

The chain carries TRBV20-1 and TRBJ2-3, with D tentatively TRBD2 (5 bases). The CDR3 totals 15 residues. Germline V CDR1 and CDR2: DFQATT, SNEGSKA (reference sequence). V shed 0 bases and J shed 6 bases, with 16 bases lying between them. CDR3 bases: TGCAGTGCTAGAGATAACGGGGTACATACGGATACGCAGTATTTT. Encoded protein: CSARDNGVHTDTQYF.

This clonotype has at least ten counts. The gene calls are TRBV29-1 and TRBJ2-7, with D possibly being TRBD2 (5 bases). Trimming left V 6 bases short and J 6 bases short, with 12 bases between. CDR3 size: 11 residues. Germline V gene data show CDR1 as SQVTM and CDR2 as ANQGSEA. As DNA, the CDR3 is TGCAGCGTCCTGCTAGCCCGCGAGCAGTACTTC. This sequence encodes CSVLLAREQYF.

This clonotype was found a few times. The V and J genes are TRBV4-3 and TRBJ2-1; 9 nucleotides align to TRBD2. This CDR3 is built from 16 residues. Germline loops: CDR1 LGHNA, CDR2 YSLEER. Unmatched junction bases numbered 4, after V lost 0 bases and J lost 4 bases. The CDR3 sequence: CASSQERLAEYNEQFF. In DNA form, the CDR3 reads TGCGCCAGCAGCCAAGAAAGACTAGCGGAATACAATGAGCAGTTCTTC.

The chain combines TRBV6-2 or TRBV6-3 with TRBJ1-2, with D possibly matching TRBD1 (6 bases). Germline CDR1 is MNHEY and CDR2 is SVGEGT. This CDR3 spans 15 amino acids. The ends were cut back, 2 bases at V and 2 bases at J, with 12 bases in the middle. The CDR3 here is CASSYISGTNYGYTF. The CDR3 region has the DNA TGTGCCAGCAGTTACATTTCAGGGACAAACTATGGCTACACCTTC.

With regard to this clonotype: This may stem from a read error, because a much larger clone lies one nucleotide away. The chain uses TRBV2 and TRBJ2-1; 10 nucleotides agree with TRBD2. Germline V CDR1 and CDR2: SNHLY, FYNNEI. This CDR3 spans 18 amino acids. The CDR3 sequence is CAISSRRLAGASYNEQFF. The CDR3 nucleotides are TGTGCCATCAGTTCCCGTAGACTAGCGGGCGCCTCCTACAATGAGCAGTTCTTC.